The 20 T cell receptor beta chains given below trace back to one sample, sequenced in a study of blood T cell repertoires in COVID-19. Measured with immunoSEQ multiplex PCR; TCRdb has only the in-frame clones, and not every one. The sample lists about 230,000 clones, about 85% occurring once. Sequenced input: peripheral blood. The receptors derive from a woman older than 75 with acute or convalescent COVID-19.

This clone was counted a few times. The chain couples TRBV5-1 to TRBJ1-4, with D perhaps matching TRBD1 (6 bases). Per germline, CDR1 SGHRS and CDR2 YFSETQ. Trimming cost V 0 bases and J 0 bases, with 15 bases left between them. The CDR3 has 18 amino acids. CDR3 nucleotide sequence: TGCGCCAGCAGCTTGGGAACAGGGTTGGAAGCAACTAATGAAAAACTGTTTTTT. It translates to CASSLGTGLEATNEKLFF.

This clone was picked up a small number of times. V usage is TRBV4-1 and J usage is TRBJ2-5; TRBD2 matches at 7 bases. This CDR3 comprises 15 residues. The germline V gene encodes CDR1 MGHRA and CDR2 YSYEKL. After removal of 4 bases from V and 5 bases from J, the junction contained 10 bases not matched to a gene. The CDR3 reads CASSRAGLIGETQYF. DNA for the CDR3: TGCGCCAGCAGCCGGGCGGGACTAATCGGCGAGACCCAGTACTTC.

The J gene is TRBJ1-2, the V gene TRBV7-2, with D possibly matching TRBD1 (5 bases). Trimming pared 5 bases from V and 1 base from J, leaving 14 bases between. Germline V gives CDR1 SGHTA, CDR2 FQGNSA. The CDR3 loop spans 15 amino acids. The CDR3, as DNA: TGTGCCAGCAGCGGACAAACAGGTTTTAACTATGGCTACACCTTC. This gives the protein CASSGQTGFNYGYTF.

This clone has just a few counts. V gene TRBV7-9 combines with J gene TRBJ2-7, with D possibly TRBD1 on 8 matching bases. This CDR3 contains 16 residues. Germline assignment: CDR1 SEHNR and CDR2 FQNEAQ (reference sequence). Trimming left V 3 bases short and J 5 bases short, with 20 bases between. The CDR3 loop is CASSLAGQGGVDEQYF. DNA for the CDR3: TGTGCCAGCAGCTTGGCAGGACAGGGAGGGGTTGACGAGCAGTACTTC.

This rearrangement joins TRBV6-5 to TRBJ1-1; 9 nucleotides align to TRBD1. The CDR3 runs 13 residues. Germline V gene data show CDR1 as MNHEY and CDR2 as SVGAGI. V was pared by 5 bases and J by 10 bases, with 8 bases of the junction left unmatched. This CDR3 reads CASSIRDREPAFF. CDR3 nucleotides: TGTGCCAGCAGTATCAGGGACAGGGAGCCAGCTTTCTTT.

This chain connects TRBV5-1 to TRBJ2-7; TRBD1 matches at 7 bases. Trimming took 3 bases from V and 7 from J; bases not matched to a gene: 4. This CDR3 has 12 residues. Germline CDR1 SGHRS, CDR2 YFSETQ. CDR3: CASSSTGLEQYF. In DNA, the CDR3 is TGCGCCAGCAGCTCGACAGGGCTTGAGCAGTACTTC.

J is TRBJ1-2 and V is TRBV5-1, with D tentatively TRBD1 (6 bases). V was cut by 1 base and J by 0 bases, with 10 bases left in between. Germline-derived CDR1 and CDR2 are SGHRS and YFSETQ. The CDR3 has 15 amino acids. The CDR3 sequence is CASSLQGPPNYGYTF. CDR3 DNA: TGCGCCAGCAGCTTGCAGGGGCCTCCTAACTATGGCTACACCTTC.

The chain carries TRBV7-9 and TRBJ1-2; D possibly corresponds to TRBD1 (5 bases). The germline gives CDR1 SEHNR, CDR2 FQNEAQ (reference sequence). V lost 0 bases and J 7 bases, leaving 9 bases between the germline ends. The CDR3 contains 13 residues. The CDR3 is CASSLAGRVGYTF. The CDR3 region has the DNA TGTGCCAGCAGCTTAGCTGGCAGGGTTGGCTACACCTTC.

This rearrangement joins TRBV29-1 to TRBJ1-4; D is perhaps TRBD1 (6 bases). Looked up from germline, CDR1 is SQVTM and CDR2 is ANQGSEA. V dropped 8 bases and J dropped 0 bases, with 16 bases sitting between them. This CDR3 comprises 15 residues. For the CDR3, the DNA is TGCAGCCCCTACGACAGGCGCGCAACTAATGAAAAACTGTTTTTT. This sequence encodes CSPYDRRATNEKLFF. Complete variable domain (other parts from reference TRBV29-1 and TRBJ1-4): SAVISQKPSRDICQRGTSLTIQCQVDSQVTMMFWYRQQPGQSLTLIATANQGSEATYESGFVIDKFPISRPNLTFSTLTVSNMSPEDSSIYLCSPYDRRATNEKLFFGSGTQLSVL.

The V and J genes are TRBV5-5 and TRBJ2-2, with 7 bases matching TRBD1. The germline V gene has CDR1 SGHKS and CDR2 YYEKEE (reference sequence). The V segment lost 1 base and the J segment 3 bases; nucleotides outside the gene matches: 3. This CDR3 has 15 residues. The CDR3 here is CASSLRQGDTGELFF. DNA of the CDR3: TGTGCCAGCAGCTTGAGGCAGGGGGACACCGGGGAGCTGTTTTTT. The complete variable domain, with remaining parts taken from reference TRBV5-5 and TRBJ2-2, reads DAGVTQSPTHLIKTRGQQVTLRCSPISGHKSVSWYQQVLGQGPQFIFQYYEKEERGRGNFPDRFSARQFPNYSSELNVNALLLGDSALYLCASSLRQGDTGELFFGEGSRLTVL.

J is TRBJ1-2 and V is TRBV6-5; D remains ambiguous. The CDR3 sequence is 11 residues long. Per germline, CDR1 MNHEY and CDR2 SVGAGI. V lost 8 bases and J lost 4, with 8 bases in between. For the CDR3, the DNA is TGTGCCAGCTCTTCCCGCTATGGCTACACCTTC. Its protein is CASSSRYGYTF.

The chain has TRBV3-1 (or the pseudogene TRBV3-2) and TRBJ2-1, with 7 positions matching TRBD1. The CDR3 consists of 20 residues. After removal of 6 bases from V and 0 bases from J, the junction contained 20 bases not matched to a gene. Per the germline V gene, CDR1 is LGHDT and CDR2 is YNNKEL (reference sequence). The CDR3 coding sequence is TGTGCCAGCAGTCCCACACGGGACAGAACTTATTCGAGCTCCTACAATGAGCAGTTCTTC. It translates to CASSPTRDRTYSSSYNEQFF.

The J gene is TRBJ1-2, the V gene TRBV3-1 (or the pseudogene TRBV3-2); TRBD1 is a possible D gene (6 bases). Germline V lookup: CDR1 LGHDT, CDR2 YNNKEL (reference sequence). This CDR3 has 14 residues. The V and J ends lost 4 bases and 6 bases respectively, with 15 bases between them. DNA for the CDR3: TGTGCCAGCAGCCCCGCGCAGGGGTTTGATGGCTACACCTTC. As protein: CASSPAQGFDGYTF.

The J gene is TRBJ2-2, the V gene TRBV9; the D is unclear. Trimming removed 0 bases from V and 5 bases from J, with 8 bases in between. The CDR3 is 14 residues long. Germline V gives CDR1 SGDLS, CDR2 YYNGEE. The CDR3 DNA reads TGTGCCAGCAGCGTAGGGAGTCGAACCGGGGAGCTGTTTTTT. Its translation: CASSVGSRTGELFF.

The rearrangement joins TRBV7-7 to TRBJ2-2, with 7 bases identical to TRBD2. The germline gives CDR1 SSHAT, CDR2 FNYEAQ (reference sequence). V was pared by 3 bases and J by 2 bases, with 6 bases of the junction left unmatched. The CDR3 extends over 16 amino acids. CDR3 in DNA: TGTGCCAGCAGCTTTACGACTAGCCCTAACACCGGGGAGCTGTTTTTT. It specifies CASSFTTSPNTGELFF.

The chain carries TRBV5-1 and TRBJ1-1; D remains ambiguous. Germline V gene data show CDR1 as SGHRS and CDR2 as YFSETQ. V lost 2 bases and J lost 8, with 19 bases in between. The CDR3 runs 15 residues. DNA of the CDR3: TGCGCCAGCAGCTTAGACGACCCAGGAGGACTCGAAGCTTTCTTT. Translating gives CASSLDDPGGLEAFF.

The chain recombines TRBV29-1 with TRBJ2-1, with D uncertain. The ends were cut back, 5 bases at V and 0 bases at J, with 8 bases in the middle. The CDR3 is 13 amino acids. Looked up from germline, CDR1 is SQVTM and CDR2 is ANQGSEA. CDR3: CSVTASSYNEQFF. In DNA, the CDR3 is TGCAGCGTTACAGCAAGCTCCTACAATGAGCAGTTCTTC.

The rearrangement uses TRBV27 and TRBJ2-1; tentatively, D is TRBD1 (6 bases). Trimming took off 5 bases at V and 5 bases at J, with 13 bases between the two ends. This CDR3 is built from 14 residues. Germline assignment: CDR1 MNHEY and CDR2 SMNVEV (reference sequence). CDR3 amino acids: CASSGQLADNEQFF. CDR3 in DNA: TGTGCCAGCAGTGGACAGTTGGCCGACAATGAGCAGTTCTTC.

V usage is TRBV3-1 (or the pseudogene TRBV3-2) and J usage is TRBJ2-3; 8 bases line up with TRBD1. Germline CDR1 is LGHDT and CDR2 is YNNKEL (reference sequence). There are 14 residues in the CDR3. V shed 1 base, J shed 5 bases, and the junction held 2 bases outside the gene matches. CDR3 in DNA: TGTGCCAGCAGCCAAGGACAGGGGAAAGATACGCAGTATTTT. It specifies CASSQGQGKDTQYF.

The genes are TRBV28 and TRBJ2-3, with 9 nucleotides matching TRBD2. This CDR3 spans 14 amino acids. The germline V gene has CDR1 MDHEN and CDR2 SYDVKM. The V segment lost 5 bases and the J segment 0 bases; nucleotides outside the gene matches: 0. The CDR3 here is CASSTSGSTDTQYF. CDR3 sequence (DNA): TGTGCCAGCAGTACTAGCGGGAGCACAGATACGCAGTATTTT.